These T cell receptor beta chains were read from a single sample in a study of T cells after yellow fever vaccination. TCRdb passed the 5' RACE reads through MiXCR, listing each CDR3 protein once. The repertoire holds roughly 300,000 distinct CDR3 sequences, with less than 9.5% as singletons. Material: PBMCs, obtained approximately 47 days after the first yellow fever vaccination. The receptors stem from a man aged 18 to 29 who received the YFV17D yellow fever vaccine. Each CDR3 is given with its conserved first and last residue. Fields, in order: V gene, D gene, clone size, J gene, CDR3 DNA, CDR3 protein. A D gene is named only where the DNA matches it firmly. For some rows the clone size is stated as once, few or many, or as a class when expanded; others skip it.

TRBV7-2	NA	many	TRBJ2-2	TGTGCCAGCAACAGGGCTTGGAGCACCGGGGAGCTGTTTTTT	CASNRAWSTGELFF
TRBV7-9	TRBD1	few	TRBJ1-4	TGTGCCAGCAGCTTCGGACAGGGAGAGGAAAAACTGTTTTTT	CASSFGQGEEKLFF
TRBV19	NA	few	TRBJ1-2	TGTGCCAGTAGTATGCGGACGAATAACTATGGCTACACCTTC	CASSMRTNNYGYTF
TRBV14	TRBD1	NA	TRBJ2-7	TGTGCCAGCAGCCAGACAGGGGGTGTGGAGTACTTC	CASSQTGGVEYF
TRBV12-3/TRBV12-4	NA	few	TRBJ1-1	TGTGCCAGCAGACCGGGACATAACATGAACACTGAAGCTTTCTTT	CASRPGHNMNTEAFF
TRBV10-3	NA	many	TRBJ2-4	TGTGCCATCAGTGAGACCGGGGACGGAACGGACAAAAACATTCAGTACTTC	CAISETGDGTDKNIQYF
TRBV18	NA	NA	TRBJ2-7	TGTGCCAGCTCCGACGTCGGGGTCTACGAGCAGTACTTC	CASSDVGVYEQYF
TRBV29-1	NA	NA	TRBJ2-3	TGCAGCATCAGAGGCACAGATACGCAGTATTTT	CSIRGTDTQYF
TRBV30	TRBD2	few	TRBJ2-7	TGTGCCTATAGCGGGGTTGAGATATACGAGCAGTACTTC	CAYSGVEIYEQYF
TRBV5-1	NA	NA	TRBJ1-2	TGCGCCAGCAGCCCCCGGGACCTAAATTTTAACTATGGCTACACCTTC	CASSPRDLNFNYGYTF
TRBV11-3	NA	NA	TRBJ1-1	TGTGCCAGCAGCTTAGAAGGGGGGGACACTGAAGCTTTCTTT	CASSLEGGDTEAFF
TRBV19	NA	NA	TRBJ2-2	TGTGCCAGTAAACAGGGCGTAAACACCGGGGAGATGTTTTTT	CASKQGVNTGEMFF
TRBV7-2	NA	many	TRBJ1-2	TGTGCCAGCACCCGCCTTCGGGTAACAGGCTACACCTTC	CASTRLRVTGYTF
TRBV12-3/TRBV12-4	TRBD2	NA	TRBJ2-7	TGTGCCAGCAGTTTAGCCCGGGGTAGCGGGGCCGGCGAGCAGTACTTC	CASSLARGSGAGEQYF
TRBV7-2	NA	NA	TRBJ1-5	TGTGCCAGCAGCTTAGCGACACCTGATCAGCCCCAGCATTTT	CASSLATPDQPQHF
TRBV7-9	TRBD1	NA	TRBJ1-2	TGTGCCAGCAGCTCTAGGGACAGCGCTGGAGATAGGGGAGGCTACACCTTC	CASSSRDSAGDRGGYTF
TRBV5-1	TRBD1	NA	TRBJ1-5	TGCGCCAGCAGCGCCGGGACAGGGGACGGTCAGCCCCAGCATTTT	CASSAGTGDGQPQHF